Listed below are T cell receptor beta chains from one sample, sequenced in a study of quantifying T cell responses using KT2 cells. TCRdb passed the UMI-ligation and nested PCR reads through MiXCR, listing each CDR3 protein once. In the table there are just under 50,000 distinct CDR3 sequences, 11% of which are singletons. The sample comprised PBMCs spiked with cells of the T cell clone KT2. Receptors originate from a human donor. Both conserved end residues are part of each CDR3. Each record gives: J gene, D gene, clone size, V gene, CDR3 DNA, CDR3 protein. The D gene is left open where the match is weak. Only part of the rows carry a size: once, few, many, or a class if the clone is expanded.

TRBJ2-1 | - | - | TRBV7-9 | TGTGCCAGCAGCTTAGGGCAGGCAATCCGTTACAATGAGCAGTTCTTC | CASSLGQAIRYNEQFF
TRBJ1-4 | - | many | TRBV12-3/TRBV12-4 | TGTGCCAGCAGTTACTCCCGGGGCAAACTGTTTTTT | CASSYSRGKLFF
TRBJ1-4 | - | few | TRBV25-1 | TGTGCCAGCAGCAGGGTTATAAACGAAAAACTGTTTTTT | CASSRVINEKLFF
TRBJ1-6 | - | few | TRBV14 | TGTGCCAGCAGCCAAGGGAGGCTTAATTCACCCCTCCACTTT | CASSQGRLNSPLHF
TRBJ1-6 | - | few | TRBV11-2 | TGTGCCAGCAGCTCCCTACAGTTTTCGGGGGGCTATAATTCACCCCTCCACTTT | CASSSLQFSGGYNSPLHF
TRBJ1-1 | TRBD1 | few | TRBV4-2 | TGTGCCAGCAGCCCTTCCAGGGGGTCTGAAGCTTTCTTT | CASSPSRGSEAFF
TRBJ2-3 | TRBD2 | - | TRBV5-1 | TGCGCCACCCAGCGGGGGAGCATTAACACAGATACGCAGTATTTT | CATQRGSINTDTQYF
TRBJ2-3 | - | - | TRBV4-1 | TGCGCCAGCAGCTCAAGCAACAGGGTCACAGATACGCAGTATTTT | CASSSSNRVTDTQYF
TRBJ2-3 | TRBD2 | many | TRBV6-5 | TGTGCCAGCAGACCTCTAGCGGGGGGGCTATATACGCAGTATTTT | CASRPLAGGLYTQYF
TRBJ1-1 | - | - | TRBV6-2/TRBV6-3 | TGTGCCAGCAGGAACTACAGGGTTATCGGGGACACTGAAGCTTTCTTT | CASRNYRVIGDTEAFF
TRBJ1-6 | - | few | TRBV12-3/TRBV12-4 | TGTGCCAGTGCGGGGTCGGGGGCCTGGAATTCACCCCTCCACTTT | CASAGSGAWNSPLHF
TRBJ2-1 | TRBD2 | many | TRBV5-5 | TGTGCCAGCAGCTTCGGAGCGGGGGATTACAATGAGCAGTTCTTC | CASSFGAGDYNEQFF
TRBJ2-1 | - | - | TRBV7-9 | TGTGCCAGCAGCCCGTGGAGCCTTGGCGGATCTGTGTGGGATGAGCAGTTCTTC | CASSPWSLGGSVWDEQFF
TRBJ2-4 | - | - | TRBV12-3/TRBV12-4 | TGTGCCAGCAGTTCCCCCATAGCGGTGCAGTACTTC | CASSSPIAVQYF
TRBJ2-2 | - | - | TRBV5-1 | TGCGCCAGCAGCTTGAAGTTCAGCCACACCGGGGAGCTGTTTTTT | CASSLKFSHTGELFF
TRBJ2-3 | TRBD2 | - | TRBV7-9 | TGTGCCAGCAGCCTTTGGGCGGGAGGGAGCACAGATACGCAGTATTTT | CASSLWAGGSTDTQYF
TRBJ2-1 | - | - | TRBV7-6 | TGTGCCAGCGGAACAGAGGGGGATGAGCAGTTCTTC | CASGTEGDEQFF
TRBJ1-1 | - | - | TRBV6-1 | TGTGCCAGCAGTGAACCGACCGGACTGAACACTGAAGCTTTCTTT | CASSEPTGLNTEAFF
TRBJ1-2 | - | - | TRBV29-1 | TGCAGCGTGAGACGAGGGGATGGCTACACCTTC | CSVRRGDGYTF
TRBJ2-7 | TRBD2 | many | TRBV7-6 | TGTGCCAGCAGTCCGGAGCCGGGACTAGCGGGAGGGCCCGGCTACGAGCAGTACTTC | CASSPEPGLAGGPGYEQYF
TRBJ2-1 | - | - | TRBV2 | TGTGCCAGCAGTAGAGCGGGACAGAGGGTCAATGAGCAGTTCTTC | CASSRAGQRVNEQFF
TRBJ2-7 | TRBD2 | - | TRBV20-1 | TGCAGTGCCGGGACTAGCGGGAGTCCCTACGAGCAGTACTTC | CSAGTSGSPYEQYF
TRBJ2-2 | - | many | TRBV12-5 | TGTGCTAGTGGCCTAGGGAACACCGGGGAGCTGTTTTTT | CASGLGNTGELFF
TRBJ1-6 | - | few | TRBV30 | TGTGCCTGGAGCGCTCAAACAGGGAAAAGATCACCCCTCCACTTT | CAWSAQTGKRSPLHF
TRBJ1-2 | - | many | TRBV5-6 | TGTGCCAGCAGCCGCGGTTTGGAGTTCTTGGTTCCCCTCTATGGCTACACCTTC | CASSRGLEFLVPLYGYTF
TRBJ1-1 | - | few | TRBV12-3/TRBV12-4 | TGTGCCAGCAGTTTAGTACCCCCTCGGGGGGTAGACACTGAAGCTTTCTTT | CASSLVPPRGVDTEAFF
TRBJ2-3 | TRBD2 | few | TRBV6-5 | TGTGCCAGCAGTTACTCGAGACCACTAGCGACGGGCACAGATACGCAGTATTTT | CASSYSRPLATGTDTQYF
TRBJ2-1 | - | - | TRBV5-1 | TGCGCCAGCAGCCCTGGGGGAGTCTCCTACAATGAGCAGTTCTTC | CASSPGGVSYNEQFF
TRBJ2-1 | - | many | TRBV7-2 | TGTGCCAGCAGCTTGATGTTTGGGATGAATGAGCAGTTCTTC | CASSLMFGMNEQFF